What follows describes a single T cell receptor (beta chain). Its matching antigen is unknown. This table comes from immunoSEQ multiplex PCR, and its TCRdb copy is limited to in-frame clones, with some not included. The sample gives around 180,000 clones, about 87% of which show up once; under 6.5% is in the top ten. This record belongs to a study of T cell responses to AZD1222 COVID-19 vaccine. Study-wide results and caveats: Researchers took repertoire samples only after the peak T cell response had come. Seropositivity was recorded at baseline in only six AZD1222 recipients.

This specimen consisted of peripheral blood, obtained on day 0 of AZD1222 vaccination. The TCR originated in an adult in good health.

The CDR3 sequence is CASSQDRGERAFF. CDR3 DNA: TGCGCCAGCAGCCAAGATCGGGGGGAAAGAGCTTTCTTT. The chain has TRBV4-3 and TRBJ1-1; tentatively, D is TRBD1 (5 bases). The germline gives CDR1 LGHNA, CDR2 YSLEER. Trimming removed 0 bases from V and 10 bases from J, with 12 bases in between. The CDR3 length is 13 residues.